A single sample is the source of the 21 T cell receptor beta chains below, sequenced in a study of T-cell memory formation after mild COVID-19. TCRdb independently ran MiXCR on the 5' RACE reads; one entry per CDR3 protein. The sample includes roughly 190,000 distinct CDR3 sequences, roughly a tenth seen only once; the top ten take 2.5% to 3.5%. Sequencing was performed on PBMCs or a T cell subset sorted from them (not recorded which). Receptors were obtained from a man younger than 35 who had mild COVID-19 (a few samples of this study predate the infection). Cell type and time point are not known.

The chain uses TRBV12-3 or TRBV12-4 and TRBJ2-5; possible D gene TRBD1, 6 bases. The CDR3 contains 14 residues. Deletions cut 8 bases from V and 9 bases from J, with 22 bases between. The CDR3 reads CASVRDNSDGAQYF. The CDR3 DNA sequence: TGTGCCAGCGTCCGGGACAACTCAGACGGAGCCCAGTACTTC.

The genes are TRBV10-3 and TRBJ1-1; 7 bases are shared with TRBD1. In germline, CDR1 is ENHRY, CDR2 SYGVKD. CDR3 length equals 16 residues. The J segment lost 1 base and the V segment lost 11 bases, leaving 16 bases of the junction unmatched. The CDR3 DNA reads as TGTGCCGCACAACCGGGACAGAATACTCAGAACACTGAAGCTTTCTTT. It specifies CAAQPGQNTQNTEAFF.

Here the CDR3 DNA reads TGCGCCAGCAGCTTCTTAGACAGAGGGTCAGATACGCAGTATTTT. Translated, it gives CASSFLDRGSDTQYF. V usage is TRBV5-1 and J usage is TRBJ2-3; D may correspond to TRBD1 or TRBD2 (5 bases each). Trimming shortened V by 2 bases and J by 4 bases, and 14 bases separated the two germline ends. There are 15 residues in the CDR3. The germline gives CDR1 SGHRS, CDR2 YFSETQ.

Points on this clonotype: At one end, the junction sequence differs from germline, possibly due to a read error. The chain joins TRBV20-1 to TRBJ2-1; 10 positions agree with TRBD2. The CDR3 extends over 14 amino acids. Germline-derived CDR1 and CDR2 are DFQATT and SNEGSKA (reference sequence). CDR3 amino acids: CSPRAGGPYNEQFF. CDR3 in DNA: TGCAGTCCTAGAGCGGGGGGGCCCTACAATGAGCAGTTCTTC.

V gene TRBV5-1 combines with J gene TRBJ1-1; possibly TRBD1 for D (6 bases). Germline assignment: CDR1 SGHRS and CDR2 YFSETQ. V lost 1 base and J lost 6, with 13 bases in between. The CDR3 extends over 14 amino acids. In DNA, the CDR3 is TGCGCCAGCAGCTTGTCCGGGGGCTCGGCTGAAGCTTTCTTT. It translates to CASSLSGGSAEAFF.

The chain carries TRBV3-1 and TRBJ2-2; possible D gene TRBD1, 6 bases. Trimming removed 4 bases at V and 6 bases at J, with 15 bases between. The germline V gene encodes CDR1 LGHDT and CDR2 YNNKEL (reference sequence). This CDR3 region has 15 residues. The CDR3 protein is CASSLTGARAGELFF. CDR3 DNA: TGTGCCAGCAGCCTGACAGGAGCTCGGGCCGGGGAGCTGTTTTTT.

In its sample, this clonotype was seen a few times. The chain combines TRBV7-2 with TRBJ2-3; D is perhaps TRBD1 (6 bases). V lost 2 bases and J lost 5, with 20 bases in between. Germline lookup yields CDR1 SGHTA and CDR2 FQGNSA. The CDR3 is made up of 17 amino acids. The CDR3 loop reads CASSLRGGSPRGDTQYF. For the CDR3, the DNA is TGTGCCAGCAGCTTAAGAGGCGGGTCCCCCAGGGGAGATACGCAGTATTTT.

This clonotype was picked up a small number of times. CDR3 DNA: TGTGCCAGCAGCGCTCCACCGGGGGCAGAAGAGACCCAGTACTTC. Its protein product is CASSAPPGAEETQYF. The J gene is TRBJ2-5, the V gene TRBV7-2; either TRBD1 or TRBD2 may fit D (6 bases each). This CDR3 has 15 amino acids. The germline V gene encodes CDR1 SGHTA and CDR2 FQGNSA. The V end lost 5 bases, the J end lost 3 bases, and 16 bases lay between the germline ends.

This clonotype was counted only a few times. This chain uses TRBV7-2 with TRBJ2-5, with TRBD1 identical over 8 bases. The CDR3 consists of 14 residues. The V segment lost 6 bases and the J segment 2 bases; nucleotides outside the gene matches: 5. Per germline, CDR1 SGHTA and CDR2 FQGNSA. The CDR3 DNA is TGTGCCAGCAGGTGGGGACAGGCGCAAGAGACCCAGTACTTC. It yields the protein CASRWGQAQETQYF.

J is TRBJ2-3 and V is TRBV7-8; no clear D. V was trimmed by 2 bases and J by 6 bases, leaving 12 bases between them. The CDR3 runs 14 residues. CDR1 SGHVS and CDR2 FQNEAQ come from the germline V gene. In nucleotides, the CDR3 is TGTGCCAGCAGCTTATCTCCCGTCCTGGATACGCAGTATTTT. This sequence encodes CASSLSPVLDTQYF.

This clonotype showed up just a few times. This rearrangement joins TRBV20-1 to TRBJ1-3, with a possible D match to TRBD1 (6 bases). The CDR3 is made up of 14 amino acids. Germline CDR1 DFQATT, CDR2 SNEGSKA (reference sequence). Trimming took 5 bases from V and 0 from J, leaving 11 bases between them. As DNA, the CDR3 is TGCAGTGCTCGCGGACAGTCCTCTGGAAACACCATATATTTT. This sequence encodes CSARGQSSGNTIYF.

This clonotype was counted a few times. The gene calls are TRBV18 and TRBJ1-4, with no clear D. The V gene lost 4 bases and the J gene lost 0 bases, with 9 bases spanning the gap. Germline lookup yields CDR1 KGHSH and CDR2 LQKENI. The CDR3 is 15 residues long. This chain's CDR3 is CASSLNAATNEKLFF. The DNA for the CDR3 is TGTGCCAGCTCACTGAACGCTGCAACTAATGAAAAACTGTTTTTT.

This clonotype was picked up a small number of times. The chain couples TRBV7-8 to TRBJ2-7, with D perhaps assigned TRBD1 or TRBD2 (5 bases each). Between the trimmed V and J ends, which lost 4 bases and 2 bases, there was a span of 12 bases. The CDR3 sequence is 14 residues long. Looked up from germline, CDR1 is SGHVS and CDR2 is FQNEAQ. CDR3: CASSSGAEAYEQYV. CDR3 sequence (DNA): TGTGCCAGCAGCTCCGGGGCGGAGGCCTACGAGCAGTACGTC.

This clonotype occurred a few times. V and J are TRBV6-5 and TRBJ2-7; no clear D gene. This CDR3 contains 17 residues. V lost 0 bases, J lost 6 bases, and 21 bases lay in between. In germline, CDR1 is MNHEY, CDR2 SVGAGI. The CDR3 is CASSYSVNGPALREQYF. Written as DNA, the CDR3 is TGTGCCAGCAGTTACTCGGTTAATGGGCCTGCCCTCCGCGAGCAGTACTTC.

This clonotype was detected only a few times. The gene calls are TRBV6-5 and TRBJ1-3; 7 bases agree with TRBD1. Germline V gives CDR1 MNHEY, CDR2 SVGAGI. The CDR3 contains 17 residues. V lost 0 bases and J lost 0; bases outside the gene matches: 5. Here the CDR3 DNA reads TGTGCCAGCAGTTACTCGACGGGACAGAGCTCTGGAAACACCATATATTTT. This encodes CASSYSTGQSSGNTIYF.

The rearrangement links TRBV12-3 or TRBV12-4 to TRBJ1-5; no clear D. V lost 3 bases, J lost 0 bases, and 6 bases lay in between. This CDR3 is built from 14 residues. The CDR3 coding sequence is TGTGCCAGCAGTTTCGGAATTAGCAATCAGCCCCAGCATTTT. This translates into CASSFGISNQPQHF.

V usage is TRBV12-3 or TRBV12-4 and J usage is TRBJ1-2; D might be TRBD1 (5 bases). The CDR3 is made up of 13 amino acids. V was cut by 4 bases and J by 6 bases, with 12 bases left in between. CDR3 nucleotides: TGTGCCAGCAGTTGGGACTTCAGGAATGGCTACACCTTC. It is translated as CASSWDFRNGYTF.

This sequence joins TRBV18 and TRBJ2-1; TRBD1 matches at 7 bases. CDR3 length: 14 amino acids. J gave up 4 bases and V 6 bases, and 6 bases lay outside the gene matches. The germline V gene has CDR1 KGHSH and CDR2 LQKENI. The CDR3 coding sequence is TGTGCCAGCTCCCTCACGGGACAGTACAATGAGCAGTTCTTC. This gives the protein CASSLTGQYNEQFF. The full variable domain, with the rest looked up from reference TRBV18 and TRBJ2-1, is NAGVMQNPRHLVRRRGQEARLRCSPMKGHSHVYWYRQLPEEGLKFMVYLQKENIIDESGMPKERFSAEFPKEGPSILRIQQVVRGDSAAYFCASSLTGQYNEQFFGPGTRLTVL.

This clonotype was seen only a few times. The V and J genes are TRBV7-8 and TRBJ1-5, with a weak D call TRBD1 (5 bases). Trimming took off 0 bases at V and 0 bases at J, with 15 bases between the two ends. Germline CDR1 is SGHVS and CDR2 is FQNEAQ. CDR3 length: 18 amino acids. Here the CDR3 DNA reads TGTGCCAGCAGCTTAGCGCAAGTTGTGGGGCTTAGCAATCAGCCCCAGCATTTT. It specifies CASSLAQVVGLSNQPQHF. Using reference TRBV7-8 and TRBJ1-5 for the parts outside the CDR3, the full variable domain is GAGVSQSPRYKVAKRGQDVALRCDPISGHVSLFWYQQALGQGPEFLTYFQNEAQLDKSGLPSDRFFAERPEGSVSTLKIQRTQQEDSAVYLCASSLAQVVGLSNQPQHFGDGTRLSIL.

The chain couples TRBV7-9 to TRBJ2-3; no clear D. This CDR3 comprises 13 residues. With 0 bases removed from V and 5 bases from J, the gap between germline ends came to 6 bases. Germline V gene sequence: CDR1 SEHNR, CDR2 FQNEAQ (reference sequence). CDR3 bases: TGTGCCAGCAGCTTAGCGGGGAAAGATACGCAGTATTTT. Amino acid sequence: CASSLAGKDTQYF.

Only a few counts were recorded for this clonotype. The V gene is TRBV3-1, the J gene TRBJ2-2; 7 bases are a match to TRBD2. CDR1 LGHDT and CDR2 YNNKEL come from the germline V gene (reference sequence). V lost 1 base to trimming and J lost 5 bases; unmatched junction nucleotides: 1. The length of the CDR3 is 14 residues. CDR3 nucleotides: TGTGCCAGCAGCCAAGCCGGGGGGACCGGGGAGCTGTTTTTT. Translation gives CASSQAGGTGELFF.